This T cell receptor beta chain was profiled in a study of identical twins. Study findings and constraints: Where beta out-of-frame sequences were concerned, excess twin sharing was weaker.

The V gene's germline CDR1 is MNHNS and CDR2 SASEGT. V lost 5 bases and J lost 5, with 18 bases in between. The CDR3 spans 15 residues. This clonotype was seen more than once but under ten times. Its target is not known. TCRdb itself ran the 5' RACE reads through MiXCR, one entry per CDR3 protein. The sample consists of approximately 700,000 distinct CDR3 sequences, 18% of them appearing once. The same data also contributed to another study, on T cells expressing NK-cell markers. As reported in that work: Each of about 6 donors carried dominant NKG2C+ clonotypes accounting for about 1.0-7.0% of CD8+ T cells.

This TCR was recovered from a woman aged 18-29 years in good health. The sequencing sample was made of PBMCs. V gene TRBV6-1 combines with J gene TRBJ1-2; D may be TRBD1 (5 bases). DNA of the CDR3: TGTGCCAGCAGTCCTTCTGAGGGGAGACCTTATGGCTACACCTTC. Amino acids: CASSPSEGRPYGYTF.